This T cell receptor beta chain comes out of a study of T cell repertoires in ileal Crohn's disease. Five hundred nanograms of biopsy DNA per sample underwent TCRB immunosequencing. Using immunoSEQ multiplex PCR, the repertoire was profiled, and TCRdb retains in-frame clones only, with some absent. This sample yields some 28,000 clones, of which roughly three quarters are seen a single time; 5.5% to 7% belongs to the top ten. General study findings and limits: Endoscopic recurrence occurred in every patient whose clonality exceeded 26.8%.

Note on this clone: Its antigen is as yet unknown.

This clonotype was sampled from an adult with Crohn's disease. Input material: ileal tissue.

Here the CDR3 reads CASSLGSVVNYGYTF. The CDR3, as DNA: TGTGCCAGCAGCTTAGGTTCGGTAGTAAACTATGGCTACACCTTC. The V and J genes are TRBV7-2 and TRBJ1-2; D remains ambiguous. Germline CDR1 and CDR2: SGHTA and FQGNSA. CDR3 length: 15 amino acids. The V and J ends lost 1 base and 2 bases respectively, with 11 bases between them.